A single sample is the source of the 32 T cell receptor beta chains below, sequenced in a study of cytomegalovirus exposure and HLA in healthy donors (dated 2017 in TCRdb). The library was prepared using the immunoSEQ multiplex PCR assay. For the multiplex PCR, a mixture combining 60 forward primers for TCR Vbeta segments and 13 reverse primers for TCR Jbeta segments was used. TCRdb obtained this table from immuneACCESS and retained in-frame rearrangements with V and J assigned. These tables miss some clones; where compared with another copy, unresolved V genes account for less than half of the shortfall, and the remainder is unexplained. The sample table holds roughly 190,000 clones, of which about 10% were seen once. The ten largest clones represent 1% to 1.5% of the sample. Sequencing was done on a sample of PBMCs. Source of these receptors: a woman in her 30s in good health and CMV-seropositive.

The chain carries TRBV30 and TRBJ1-4, with TRBD1 matching over 9 bases. This CDR3 has 15 amino acids. J gave up 5 bases and V 1 base, and 5 bases lay outside the gene matches. Germline lookup yields CDR1 GTSNPN and CDR2 SVGIG (reference sequence). The CDR3 bases are TGTGCCTGGAGTGAAGACAGGGGGTGGAATGAAAAACTGTTTTTT. This gives the protein CAWSEDRGWNEKLFF.

This clone has just a few counts. This chain joins TRBV27 and TRBJ1-5; 9 bases are shared with TRBD1. CDR1 and CDR2 (germline): MNHEY, SMNVEV (reference sequence). This CDR3 is 15 amino acids long. V was clipped by 4 bases and J by 1 base; unmatched bases: 2. CDR3 bases: TGTGCCAGCAGTTCGGACAGGGGAAGCAATCAGCCCCAGCATTTT. This sequence encodes CASSSDRGSNQPQHF.

V is TRBV5-1 and J is TRBJ2-7, with D perhaps matching TRBD2 (6 bases). Looked up from germline, CDR1 is SGHRS and CDR2 is YFSETQ. The ends were cut back, 4 bases at V and 6 bases at J, with 17 bases in the middle. The CDR3 sequence is 14 residues long. This CDR3 is CASSTGEGGVEQYF. In nucleotides, the CDR3 is TGCGCCAGCAGCACCGGCGAGGGCGGGGTCGAGCAGTACTTC.

This clone has only a few counts. The V gene is TRBV18, the J gene TRBJ1-3; D is ambiguous. Trimming stripped 2 bases from V and 1 base from J, with 12 bases between. The CDR3 totals 16 residues. The V gene's germline CDR1 is KGHSH and CDR2 LQKENI. The chain's CDR3 is CASSPTSGESGNTIYF. DNA of the CDR3: TGTGCCAGCTCACCAACGAGCGGGGAATCTGGAAACACCATATATTTT.

The chain is built from TRBV21-1 and TRBJ2-7; the table gives TRBD2 as D, unverified against the DNA. TRBV21-1 is flagged as a pseudogene. This CDR3 has 15 residues. The CDR3 bases are TGTGCCAGCAGCAACGGACTAGCGATTTCCTACGAGCAGTACTTC. Translating it yields CASSNGLAISYEQYF.

The CDR3 loop reads CASSTYRGWEQFF. The DNA of the CDR3 is TGCGCCAGCAGCACGTACAGGGGTTGGGAGCAGTTCTTC. The V call is TRBV5-1, the J call TRBJ2-1, with TRBD1 matching 7 bases. The CDR3 has 13 amino acids. CDR1 SGHRS and CDR2 YFSETQ come from the germline V gene. The J segment lost 10 bases and the V segment lost 4 bases, leaving 8 bases of the junction unmatched.

V gene TRBV18 combines with J gene TRBJ1-6; no clear D. The CDR3 covers 15 residues. Per germline, CDR1 KGHSH and CDR2 LQKENI. The V end lost 3 bases, the J end lost 6 bases, and 12 bases lay between the germline ends. The CDR3 region is CASSPGVAANSPLHF. CDR3 sequence (DNA): TGTGCCAGCTCACCTGGGGTAGCGGCTAATTCACCCCTCCACTTT.

In its sample, this clone was seen a few times. The chain has TRBV7-9 and TRBJ2-7; 12 nucleotides agree with TRBD2. The CDR3 is made up of 16 amino acids. In germline, CDR1 is SEHNR, CDR2 FQNEAQ (reference sequence). Trimming at V came to 4 bases and at J to 5 bases, leaving 9 bases not matched to a gene. The CDR3 loop is CASSSEWTSGDNEQYF. The CDR3, as DNA: TGTGCCAGCAGCTCCGAATGGACTAGCGGGGATAACGAGCAGTACTTC.

CDR3 residues: CSATGGWSTEAFF. CDR3 nucleotide sequence: TGCAGCGCCACAGGGGGCTGGAGCACTGAAGCTTTCTTT. V and J are TRBV29-1 and TRBJ1-1, with 9 bases that match TRBD1. The CDR3 extends over 13 amino acids. Trimming removed 7 bases from V and 4 bases from J; junction bases left unmatched: 7. Germline CDR1 is SQVTM and CDR2 is ANQGSEA.

This clone showed up just a few times. This chain connects TRBV27 to TRBJ1-6; the D gene is possibly TRBD1 (5 bases). CDR3 length equals 14 residues. Trimming left V 5 bases short and J 5 bases short, with 10 bases between. Germline CDR1 reads MNHEY; CDR2 reads SMNVEV (reference sequence). This CDR3 reads CASSPLQDNSPLHF. CDR3 bases: TGTGCCAGCAGTCCACTACAGGATAATTCACCCCTCCACTTT.

The V and J genes are TRBV5-4 and TRBJ1-1; D gene uncertain. Trimming shortened V by 2 bases and J by 0 bases, and 8 bases separated the two germline ends. This CDR3 is 14 amino acids long. The germline V gene has CDR1 SGHNT and CDR2 YYREEE (reference sequence). The CDR3 DNA is TGTGCCAGCAGCTTCGACGGGGTGAACACTGAAGCTTTCTTT. This gives the protein CASSFDGVNTEAFF.

V is TRBV7-9 and J is TRBJ2-5; D is unresolved. The J call may not be correct, given that the DNA end is closer to TRBJ2-7. The CDR3 loop spans 12 amino acids. Germline values: CDR1 SEHNR, CDR2 FQNEAQ (reference sequence). The CDR3 sequence is CASSARYSEQYF. CDR3 in DNA: TGTGCCAGCAGCGCTAGGTATAGCGAGCAGTACTTC.

The V and J genes are TRBV9 and TRBJ1-1, with a tentative D call TRBD1 (5 bases). V shed 5 bases and J shed 2 bases, with 19 bases lying between them. CDR3 length equals 16 residues. Germline CDR1 is SGDLS and CDR2 is YYNGEE. CDR3 nucleotide sequence: TGTGCCAGCAGAGTCGGTCCGAGACAGACAAACACTGAAGCTTTCTTT. Amino acid sequence: CASRVGPRQTNTEAFF.

The chain links TRBV7-6 to TRBJ2-1; 8 bases fit TRBD2. From germline, CDR1 is SGHVS and CDR2 FNYEAQ. This CDR3 comprises 17 residues. V was clipped by 3 bases and J by 0 bases; unmatched bases: 7. The CDR3 coding sequence is TGTGCCAGCAGCTTTCTAGCGGGCTCCCCCTCCTACAATGAGCAGTTCTTC. It is translated as CASSFLAGSPSYNEQFF. The full variable domain, rest sourced from reference TRBV7-6 and TRBJ2-1, is GAGVSQSPRYKVTKRGQDVALRCDPISGHVSLYWYRQALGQGPEFLTYFNYEAQQDKSGLPNDRFSAERPEGSISTLTIQRTEQRDSAMYRCASSFLAGSPSYNEQFFGPGTRLTVL.

The chain employs TRBV5-1 and TRBJ2-7; TRBD2 matches at 9 bases. The CDR3 contains 16 residues. V trimming: 0 bases; J trimming: 5 bases; junction bases outside the gene matches: 9. Germline CDR1 and CDR2: SGHRS and YFSETQ. The CDR3 loop is CASSLAGLAGVDEQYF. The CDR3 DNA reads TGCGCCAGCAGCTTGGCCGGGTTAGCGGGAGTGGACGAGCAGTACTTC.

The chain uses TRBV4-1 and TRBJ1-3, with 7 bases lining up with TRBD1. This CDR3 has 15 amino acids. After removal of 1 base from V and 4 bases from J, the junction contained 4 bases not matched to a gene. Germline V gives CDR1 MGHRA, CDR2 YSYEKL. The CDR3 reads CASSQVGTAGNTIYF. The CDR3 DNA reads TGCGCCAGCAGCCAAGTCGGGACAGCAGGAAACACCATATATTTT.

The chain joins TRBV11-3 to TRBJ2-5, with 7 positions matching TRBD2. V dropped 8 bases and J dropped 2; count of bases not matched to a gene: 8. Germline V gives CDR1 SGHNT, CDR2 YENEEA. The CDR3 is 14 residues long. CDR3 nucleotides: TGTGCCAGCTCCCCGGGGGGATTTCAAGAGACCCAGTACTTC. Translating it yields CASSPGGFQETQYF.

This clone was seen a handful of times. The chain employs TRBV5-1 and TRBJ2-4; 7 bases agree with TRBD1. The CDR3 is 16 residues long. CDR1 is SGHRS and CDR2 is YFSETQ in the germline V gene. The junction had 7 bases not matched to a gene; V was cut back by 4 bases and J by 0 bases. CDR3 nucleotide sequence: TGCGCCAGCAGCCATAGACAGGGTCTAGCCAAAAACATTCAGTACTTC. Translated, it gives CASSHRQGLAKNIQYF.

The chain uses TRBV5-1 and TRBJ1-2, with 8 positions matching TRBD1. Germline assignment: CDR1 SGHRS and CDR2 YFSETQ. The trim removed 7 bases at V and 0 bases at J, leaving 8 bases unmatched. The CDR3 consists of 15 residues. The CDR3 loop reads CASASGTGANYGYTF. Written as DNA, the CDR3 is TGCGCCAGCGCCTCGGGGACAGGAGCTAACTATGGCTACACCTTC.

The chain carries TRBV29-1 and TRBJ2-3, with 10 bases fitting TRBD2. The germline V gene has CDR1 SQVTM and CDR2 ANQGSEA. Trimming removed 3 bases from V and 4 bases from J; junction bases left unmatched: 4. The CDR3 runs 14 residues. The CDR3: CSVDLAGVSDTQYF. Here the CDR3 DNA reads TGCAGCGTTGACCTAGCGGGAGTATCAGATACGCAGTATTTT.

This clone turned up a few times. This chain links TRBV4-2 with TRBJ2-5, with 11 bases identical to TRBD2. With 0 bases clipped from V and 1 base from J, the junction kept 10 bases outside the gene matches. The CDR3 sequence is 19 residues long. Germline-derived CDR1 and CDR2 are LGHNA and YNFKEQ. CDR3 bases: TGTGCCAGCAGCCAAGATATCCACGGTAGCGGGAGGGCCCAAGAGACCCAGTACTTC. Its translation: CASSQDIHGSGRAQETQYF.

V gene TRBV12-5 combines with J gene TRBJ2-1; 15 nucleotides line up with TRBD2. The J segment lost 5 bases and the V segment lost 7 bases, leaving 12 bases of the junction unmatched. Germline V lookup: CDR1 LGHNT, CDR2 FRNRAP. The CDR3 extends over 18 amino acids. The CDR3 here is CASVLTGTSGRKDNEQFF. The CDR3 DNA follows: TGTGCTAGTGTCCTCACCGGGACTAGCGGGAGGAAAGACAATGAGCAGTTCTTC.

This clone was counted only a few times. The chain employs TRBV2 and TRBJ2-1; 11 nucleotides match TRBD2. J gave up 8 bases and V 5 bases, and 14 bases lay outside the gene matches. The CDR3 contains 17 residues. The V gene's germline CDR1 is SNHLY and CDR2 FYNNEI. The CDR3, as DNA: TGTGCCAGCAGTCCGCACCAGTCTAGCGGGAGGACACATGAGCAGTTCTTC. It is translated as CASSPHQSSGRTHEQFF.

Only a few counts were recorded for this clone. The gene calls are TRBV29-1 and TRBJ1-2; D is unresolved. V was trimmed by 4 bases and J by 4 bases, leaving 13 bases between them. The CDR3 contains 13 residues. Germline V gene sequence: CDR1 SQVTM, CDR2 ANQGSEA. The CDR3 coding sequence is TGCAGCGTTGGAAGTTGGCCGGGCTATGGCTACACCTTC. It yields the protein CSVGSWPGYGYTF.

This chain connects TRBV5-6 to TRBJ1-2; D is ambiguous. CDR1 is SGHDT, CDR2 YYEEEE, per germline. CDR3 length: 13 residues. V gave up 9 bases and J gave up 1 base, with 13 bases separating them. Here the CDR3 reads CATIARDNYGYTF. The DNA for the CDR3 is TGTGCCACCATAGCTAGAGATAACTATGGCTACACCTTC.

The sample holds a few counts of this clone. V usage is TRBV5-4 and J usage is TRBJ2-7; 11 nucleotides line up with TRBD2. Germline assignment: CDR1 SGHNT and CDR2 YYREEE (reference sequence). The CDR3 consists of 17 residues. Trimming cost V 1 base and J 2 bases; bases outside gene matches: 8. The CDR3 nucleotides are TGTGCCAGCAGCTTGTTGGGGGGACTAGCGGAGCCCTACGAGCAGTACTTC. Its translation is CASSLLGGLAEPYEQYF.

There are a few counts of this clone. This chain connects TRBV2 to TRBJ2-5; D might be TRBD2 (6 bases). Trimming cost V 4 bases and J 5 bases, with 14 bases left between them. Germline assignment: CDR1 SNHLY and CDR2 FYNNEI. CDR3 length equals 14 residues. The CDR3 region is CASSGEVGVETQYF. The CDR3 nucleotides read TGTGCCAGCAGTGGGGAGGTGGGGGTCGAGACCCAGTACTTC.

This clone was detected only a few times. The chain carries TRBV4-2 and TRBJ1-4; D is unresolved. V lost 0 bases to trimming and J lost 5 bases, with 4 bases between them. The CDR3 extends over 13 amino acids. The V gene's germline CDR1 is LGHNA and CDR2 YNFKEQ. DNA of the CDR3: TGTGCCAGCAGCCAAGACGGGAATGAAAAACTGTTTTTT. It specifies CASSQDGNEKLFF.

This clone was picked up a small number of times. The chain carries TRBV6-6 and TRBJ2-2, with a weak D call TRBD1 (5 bases). Trimming took off 5 bases at V and 1 base at J, with 11 bases between the two ends. CDR3 length: 15 amino acids. Per the germline V gene, CDR1 is MNHNY and CDR2 is SVGAGI (reference sequence). DNA for the CDR3: TGTGCCAGCAGTGCTGACAGATTGAACACCGGGGAGCTGTTTTTT. Translated, it gives CASSADRLNTGELFF.

This sequence joins TRBV9 and TRBJ1-1; no firm D call. V shed 0 bases and J shed 1 base, with 10 bases lying between them. The CDR3 has 15 amino acids. Germline V gene data show CDR1 as SGDLS and CDR2 as YYNGEE. CDR3 residues: CASSVDVRQNTEAFF. As DNA, the CDR3 is TGTGCCAGCAGCGTAGACGTTAGACAGAACACTGAAGCTTTCTTT.

This clone was counted between two and nine times. The CDR3 region is CAGGGVAVAKNIQYF. The CDR3 DNA reads as TGTGCCGGGGGAGGCGTAGCGGTAGCCAAAAACATTCAGTACTTC. This chain uses TRBV2 with TRBJ2-4; a weak D match, TRBD2 (6 bases). Deletions cut 11 bases from V and 0 bases from J, with 17 bases between. Germline-derived CDR1 and CDR2 are SNHLY and FYNNEI. There are 15 residues in the CDR3.

This clone appeared many times. The chain couples TRBV15 to TRBJ2-7; 7 bases are a match to TRBD1. Germline loops: CDR1 LNHNV, CDR2 YYDKDF (reference sequence). This CDR3 contains 14 residues. V trimming: 3 bases; J trimming: 6 bases; junction bases outside the gene matches: 8. The CDR3 bases are TGTGCCACCAGCAGCGAAAGACAGGGCAGCGAGCAGTACTTC. This translates into CATSSERQGSEQYF.